A single sample gave rise to the 4 T cell receptor beta chains below, sequenced in a study of Ad26.COV2.S vaccination and SARS-CoV-2 variants. Sequencing used immunoSEQ multiplex PCR; TCRdb keeps in-frame clones, though not all of them. In the table there are under 250,000 clones, roughly 87% of which are singletons. The treatment was: around 19 received Ad26.COV2.S at low or high dose, single or two shots; roughly 5 received placebo; per-sample allocation not given. Sample collection was performed on day 63 after the first vaccine or placebo injection. Sequences were derived from peripheral blood, sampled in a trial of Ad26.COV2.S vaccine versus placebo. These receptors were taken from a person between 18 and 59 years old who received the Ad26.COV2.S COVID-19 vaccine or a placebo.

This chain links TRBV5-8 with TRBJ2-4, with D hard to call. Trimming removed 2 bases at V and 0 bases at J, with 12 bases between. This CDR3 comprises 16 residues. In germline, CDR1 is SGHTS, CDR2 YDEGEE. Here the CDR3 reads CASSFGSALAKNIQYF. As DNA, the CDR3 is TGTGCCAGCAGCTTCGGGTCCGCGCTAGCCAAAAACATTCAGTACTTC.

The sample holds a few counts of this clone. The J gene is TRBJ2-7, the V gene TRBV18; tentative D call: TRBD1 (5 bases). The germline CDR1 and CDR2 sequences are KGHSH and LQKENI. Trimming pared 2 bases from V and 6 bases from J, leaving 20 bases between. The CDR3 consists of 16 residues. The CDR3 here is CASSPVRQIGKGEQYF. The CDR3 DNA is TGTGCCAGCTCACCAGTCCGACAGATTGGAAAAGGCGAGCAGTACTTC.

This clone appeared once. The genes are TRBV11-1 and TRBJ2-7, with D maybe TRBD2 (6 bases). This CDR3 contains 15 residues. The V gene's germline CDR1 is SGHAT and CDR2 FQDESV (reference sequence). Trimming shortened V by 1 base and J by 0 bases, and 10 bases separated the two germline ends. CDR3 sequence reads: CASSLGGTYSYEQYV. The CDR3 nucleotides are TGTGCCAGCAGCTTAGGCGGGACCTACTCCTACGAGCAGTACGTC.

This chain connects TRBV5-6 to TRBJ2-5, with TRBD2 identical over 11 bases. V dropped 4 bases and J dropped 5; count of bases not matched to a gene: 7. This CDR3 is built from 15 residues. Per germline, CDR1 SGHDT and CDR2 YYEEEE. The CDR3 DNA is TGTGCCAGCAGCCTGACTAGCGGGGCGGGGGAGACCCAGTACTTC. This translates into CASSLTSGAGETQYF.